Included here is one TCR beta chain sequence, with context. Its antigen is undetermined. This sample was taken from a study of T-cell reconstitution after alpha-beta-depleted transplantation in children. Study-wide findings and caveats: The origin of alpha-beta T cells about two months after transplant was reportedly several hundred expanded graft clones. A year post-transplant, T-cell counts and diversity derived mostly from newly produced T cells.

Trimming cost V 4 bases and J 9 bases, with 19 bases left between them. The CDR3 loop spans 15 amino acids. Germline assignment: CDR1 SNHLY and CDR2 FYNNEI. Molecular barcoding with unique molecular identifiers was used for the TCRbeta library. TCRdb itself ran the PCR reads through MiXCR, one entry per CDR3 protein. The data show about 250,000 distinct CDR3 sequences, about 24% seen once. The rearrangement uses TRBV2 and TRBJ2-1; the D gene is possibly TRBD1 (6 bases). The material was PBMCs, mostly from graft donor cells, obtained 360 days after TCRalphabeta/CD19-depleted stem cell transplant. This sequence was found in a female patient aged 2-15 years who had a stem cell transplant for congenital amegakaryocytic thrombocytopenia, so the T cells may come from the graft donor. The CDR3 loop reads CASSAAGVMDREQFF. The DNA for the CDR3 is TGTGCCAGCAGTGCCGCAGGGGTCATGGATCGTGAGCAGTTCTTC.